The next 26 T cell receptor beta chains were all read from a single sample in a study of blood T cell repertoires in COVID-19. Method: immunoSEQ multiplex PCR; TCRdb's copy keeps in-frame clones and lacks some. The sample includes 200,000 to 250,000 clones, 86% of them seen just once. Material: peripheral blood. All receptors derive from a woman between 50 and 59 years old with acute or convalescent COVID-19.

This clone was seen just once. The J gene is TRBJ1-4, the V gene TRBV5-6; 8 positions agree with TRBD1. This CDR3 is 15 amino acids long. After removal of 2 bases from V and 4 bases from J, the junction contained 4 bases not matched to a gene. Germline V gene sequence: CDR1 SGHDT, CDR2 YYEEEE. CDR3: CASSLDRGFNEKLFF. CDR3 DNA sequence: TGTGCCAGCAGCTTAGACAGGGGTTTTAATGAAAAACTGTTTTTT.

The chain is built from TRBV24-1 and TRBJ2-3; 9 positions agree with TRBD2. With V trimmed by 5 bases and J by 1 base, 3 bases remained unmatched. The germline V gene encodes CDR1 KGHDR and CDR2 SFDVKD. The CDR3 runs 15 residues. CDR3 sequence: CATSVGGGGTDTQYF. The CDR3 nucleotides read TGTGCCACCAGTGTCGGCGGGGGGGGCACAGATACGCAGTATTTT.

This chain uses TRBV15 with TRBJ2-1; D might be TRBD1 (5 bases). The V end lost 1 base, the J end lost 0 bases, and 10 bases lay between the germline ends. CDR1 is LNHNV and CDR2 is YYDKDF in the germline V gene (reference sequence). The CDR3 runs to 16 residues. CDR3 protein: CATSRVHRSSYNEQFF. CDR3 nucleotides: TGTGCCACCAGCAGAGTGCACAGGAGCTCCTACAATGAGCAGTTCTTC.

The V gene is TRBV12-2, the J gene TRBJ2-7; the table's D call, TRBD1, was not checked against the DNA. TRBV12-2 is a listed pseudogene. This CDR3 has 14 residues. This CDR3 reads CASRLAGAAGEQYF. CDR3 sequence (DNA): TGTGCAAGTCGCTTAGCGGGGGCGGCGGGCGAGCAGTACTTC.

The V gene is TRBV24-1, the J gene TRBJ1-2, with 10 bases identical to TRBD1. After removal of 5 bases from V and 8 bases from J, the junction contained 4 bases not matched to a gene. Germline CDR1 is KGHDR and CDR2 is SFDVKD. The CDR3 is 13 amino acids. CDR3 nucleotides: TGTGCCACCAGTGGTGGGACAGGGGACGGCTACACCTTC. Its protein is CATSGGTGDGYTF.

The CDR3 spells CASSQDRGQTYGYTF. The CDR3 DNA is TGTGCCAGCAGCCAGGACAGGGGACAAACCTATGGCTACACCTTC. The chain links TRBV7-9 to TRBJ1-2, with TRBD1 matching over 9 bases. J gave up 4 bases and V 5 bases, and 8 bases lay outside the gene matches. Germline CDR1 and CDR2: SEHNR and FQNEAQ (reference sequence). The CDR3 consists of 15 residues. Full variable domain (remainder filled in from reference TRBV7-9 and TRBJ1-2): DTGVSQNPRHKITKRGQNVTFRCDPISEHNRLYWYRQTLGQGPEFLTYFQNEAQLEKSRLLSDRFSAERPKGSFSTLEIQRTEQGDSAMYLCASSQDRGQTYGYTFGSGTRLTVV.

The sample holds one count of this clone. This chain connects TRBV7-9 to TRBJ1-5; possible D gene TRBD1, 6 bases. Trimming removed 5 bases at V and 4 bases at J, with 15 bases between. CDR3 length equals 15 residues. Germline V gene sequence: CDR1 SEHNR, CDR2 FQNEAQ (reference sequence). The CDR3 sequence is CASSSPGHGNQPQHF. CDR3 nucleotide sequence: TGTGCCAGCAGCAGTCCGGGACATGGGAATCAGCCCCAGCATTTT. Filled out from reference TRBV7-9 and TRBJ1-5, the complete variable domain reads DTGVSQNPRHKITKRGQNVTFRCDPISEHNRLYWYRQTLGQGPEFLTYFQNEAQLEKSRLLSDRFSAERPKGSFSTLEIQRTEQGDSAMYLCASSSPGHGNQPQHFGDGTRLSIL.

J is TRBJ1-1 and V is TRBV10-1; D may be TRBD1 (6 bases). CDR3 length equals 13 residues. Germline V gene data show CDR1 as WNHNN and CDR2 as SYGVQD (reference sequence). Deletions cut 6 bases from V and 4 bases from J, with 12 bases between. The CDR3 here is CASRQGTTTEAFF. CDR3 coding DNA: TGCGCCAGCAGGCAGGGGACGACCACTGAAGCTTTCTTT.

This chain connects TRBV9 to TRBJ2-1, with TRBD2 matching over 14 bases. Germline CDR1 is SGDLS and CDR2 is YYNGEE. This CDR3 has 14 amino acids. The V segment lost 7 bases and the J segment 5 bases; nucleotides outside the gene matches: 2. The CDR3 DNA is TGTGCCAGCGGACTAGCGGGAGGTAACAATGAGCAGTTCTTC. This translates into CASGLAGGNNEQFF.

CDR3 amino acids: CASSLQYGYTF. The CDR3 DNA follows: TGTGCCAGCAGCTTACAGTATGGCTACACCTTC. This chain uses TRBV7-9 with TRBJ1-2; no definite D call. Germline V gene sequence: CDR1 SEHNR, CDR2 FQNEAQ (reference sequence). V shed 2 bases and J shed 5 bases, with 3 bases lying between them. The CDR3 extends over 11 amino acids.

The rearrangement joins TRBV27 to TRBJ1-2, with TRBD1 identical over 7 bases. The CDR3 consists of 16 residues. J gave up 7 bases and V 4 bases, and 15 bases lay outside the gene matches. CDR1 is MNHEY and CDR2 is SMNVEV in the germline V gene (reference sequence). The CDR3 here is CASSSLGTDLRGGYTF. The CDR3 coding sequence is TGTGCCAGCAGTTCCCTCGGGACAGATCTCAGGGGTGGCTACACCTTC.

This clone appeared once. The CDR3 loop reads CASSREPGLASHDEQFF. The CDR3 bases are TGTGCCAGTAGTAGGGAACCGGGACTAGCGTCGCACGATGAGCAGTTCTTC. The V and J genes are TRBV19 and TRBJ2-1, with TRBD2 matching 10 bases. This CDR3 has 17 residues. Germline-derived CDR1 and CDR2 are LNHDA and SQIVND (reference sequence). Trimming removed 4 bases from V and 8 bases from J; junction bases left unmatched: 14.

The chain recombines TRBV7-9 with TRBJ1-5; D not certain. Looked up from germline, CDR1 is SEHNR and CDR2 is FQNEAQ (reference sequence). The V and J ends lost 1 base and 3 bases respectively, with 10 bases between them. CDR3 size: 15 residues. CDR3 in amino acids: CASSLGPGFNQPQHF. The CDR3 region has the DNA TGTGCCAGCAGCTTAGGCCCGGGGTTCAATCAGCCCCAGCATTTT. Filled out from reference TRBV7-9 and TRBJ1-5, the complete variable domain reads DTGVSQNPRHKITKRGQNVTFRCDPISEHNRLYWYRQTLGQGPEFLTYFQNEAQLEKSRLLSDRFSAERPKGSFSTLEIQRTEQGDSAMYLCASSLGPGFNQPQHFGDGTRLSIL.

V and J are TRBV11-2 and TRBJ2-5, with D perhaps matching TRBD1 (6 bases). This CDR3 is 15 amino acids long. V was pared by 2 bases and J by 2 bases, with 12 bases between. The germline gives CDR1 SGHAT, CDR2 FQNNGV. In DNA, the CDR3 is TGTGCCAGCAGCTTATCCCAGGGACAACAAGAGACCCAGTACTTC. Protein sequence: CASSLSQGQQETQYF. The variable domain in full, completed from reference TRBV11-2 and TRBJ2-5, reads EAGVAQSPRYKIIEKRQSVAFWCNPISGHATLYWYQQILGQGPKLLIQFQNNGVVDDSQLPKDRFSAERLKGVDSTLKIQPAKLEDSAVYLCASSLSQGQQETQYFGPGTRLLVL.

The chain recombines TRBV6-4 with TRBJ1-1; D not resolved. The CDR3 is 18 residues long. Germline-derived CDR1 and CDR2 are MRHNA and SNTAGT. The V end was cut by 6 bases, the J end by 1 base, with 24 bases between. The CDR3 DNA reads TGTGCCAGCAGGACCCATAGTGACAAACCGCCGCCGAACACTGAAGCTTTCTTT. This encodes CASRTHSDKPPPNTEAFF.

The J gene is TRBJ2-3, the V gene TRBV4-3; 8 bases map to TRBD2. The CDR3 extends over 18 amino acids. From germline, CDR1 is LGHNA and CDR2 YSLEER. The V gene end was trimmed by 0 bases and the J gene end by 6 bases; junction bases not matched to a gene: 14. The CDR3 sequence is CASSQDLRSGIAGDTQYF. CDR3 DNA: TGCGCCAGCAGCCAAGACCTTCGTAGCGGGATTGCGGGTGATACGCAGTATTTT.

V usage is TRBV10-3 and J usage is TRBJ1-2, with D perhaps matching TRBD1 (6 bases). Trimming removed 0 bases at V and 4 bases at J, with 12 bases between. The CDR3 sequence is 15 residues long. CDR1 is ENHRY and CDR2 is SYGVKD in the germline V gene. CDR3: CAISESTLGGYGYTF. The DNA of the CDR3 is TGTGCCATCAGTGAGTCGACTTTAGGGGGCTATGGCTACACCTTC.

The J gene is TRBJ2-4, the V gene TRBV5-1; no firm D call. With 0 bases removed from V and 1 base from J, the gap between germline ends came to 17 bases. CDR1 and CDR2 (germline): SGHRS, YFSETQ. The CDR3 sequence is 18 residues long. CDR3 region: CASSLGRIELFAKNIQYF. DNA of the CDR3: TGCGCCAGCAGCTTGGGTCGAATAGAGCTTTTCGCCAAAAACATTCAGTACTTC.

The rearrangement links TRBV7-9 to TRBJ1-5; D gene uncertain. The CDR3 runs 12 residues. The V gene lost 8 bases and the J gene lost 4 bases, with 9 bases spanning the gap. Germline values: CDR1 SEHNR, CDR2 FQNEAQ (reference sequence). CDR3 protein: CASATGNQPQHF. CDR3 sequence (DNA): TGTGCCAGCGCAACCGGGAATCAGCCCCAGCATTTT.

This clone has just a few counts. Here the CDR3 DNA reads TGCAGCGTTGAAGAGGGCTCCTGGGTCTACAATGAGCAGTTCTTC. This sequence encodes CSVEEGSWVYNEQFF. This sequence joins TRBV29-1 and TRBJ2-1; D ambiguous. V lost 0 bases to trimming and J lost 3 bases, with 12 bases between them. Germline V gene data show CDR1 as SQVTM and CDR2 as ANQGSEA. This CDR3 is built from 15 residues.

The rearrangement links TRBV12-3 or TRBV12-4 to TRBJ1-1; D unresolved. V was cut by 5 bases and J by 2 bases, with 3 bases left in between. The CDR3 runs to 11 residues. The CDR3 nucleotides are TGTGCCAGCAGTCGTAACACTGAAGCTTTCTTT. Translation: CASSRNTEAFF.

V is TRBV27 and J is TRBJ2-1; 7 nucleotides align to TRBD2. This CDR3 region has 15 residues. With 3 bases clipped from V and 1 base from J, the junction kept 3 bases outside the gene matches. Germline lookup yields CDR1 MNHEY and CDR2 SMNVEV (reference sequence). CDR3 residues: CASSFRAGSYNEQFF. The CDR3 region has the DNA TGTGCCAGCAGTTTCCGAGCGGGATCCTACAATGAGCAGTTCTTC.

V is TRBV10-3 and J is TRBJ2-7; 8 bases line up with TRBD2. Trimming removed 7 bases from V and 5 bases from J; junction bases left unmatched: 10. Germline CDR1 ENHRY, CDR2 SYGVKD. The CDR3 length is 14 residues. The DNA for the CDR3 is TGTGCCATCACCGGGACTAGTAGGGAGGACGAGCAGTACTTC. Its translation is CAITGTSREDEQYF.

The V gene is TRBV6-2 or TRBV6-3, the J gene TRBJ2-5; D gene ambiguous. Trimming cost V 2 bases and J 3 bases, with 16 bases left between them. Germline V gives CDR1 MNHEY, CDR2 SVGEGT. This CDR3 has 16 amino acids. The CDR3 region has the DNA TGTGCCAGCAGTTACCCTCCGGCAGGCCTCAAAGAGACCCAGTACTTC. It codes for CASSYPPAGLKETQYF.

The chain has TRBV27 and TRBJ1-5, with a possible D match to TRBD1 (5 bases). The CDR3 loop spans 16 amino acids. From germline, CDR1 is MNHEY and CDR2 SMNVEV (reference sequence). V dropped 1 base and J dropped 1 base, with 11 bases sitting between them. The CDR3 sequence is CASSLYPGMSNQPQHF. CDR3 sequence (DNA): TGTGCCAGCAGTTTATACCCAGGGATGAGCAATCAGCCCCAGCATTTT.

The V call is TRBV6-1, the J call TRBJ2-7; 9 bases are a match to TRBD1. The CDR3 has 16 residues. CDR1 and CDR2 (germline): MNHNS, SASEGT. Unmatched junction bases numbered 5, after V lost 2 bases and J lost 0 bases. This chain's CDR3 is CASSEPGQGSSYEQYF. The CDR3, as DNA: TGTGCCAGCAGTGAACCCGGACAGGGGAGCTCCTACGAGCAGTACTTC.